The next 8 T cell receptor beta chains were all read from a single sample in a study of shared clonotypes between healthy human individuals. The assay was immunoSEQ multiplex PCR, and TCRdb's table has in-frame clones only and misses some. The table has roughly 680,000 clones, 55% to 80% seen once. The sample consisted of memory CD4+ T cells sorted from blood. The subset: CD45RA-negative fraction. The receptors originated from a woman in her twenties or thirties in good health.

The chain has TRBV28 and TRBJ2-3, with TRBD2 identical over 7 bases. Per the germline V gene, CDR1 is MDHEN and CDR2 is SYDVKM. V was clipped by 6 bases and J by 2 bases; unmatched bases: 11. The CDR3 contains 16 residues. The CDR3 is CASSGVGTTPTDTQYF. In nucleotides, the CDR3 is TGTGCCAGCAGCGGAGTCGGGACTACCCCCACAGATACGCAGTATTTT.

This sequence joins TRBV29-1 and TRBJ1-1; D uncertain. The germline V gene has CDR1 SQVTM and CDR2 ANQGSEA. V lost 3 bases and J lost 0, with 26 bases in between. The CDR3 has 19 residues. CDR3 DNA sequence: TGCAGCGTTGATGGGGAGTCAGAAAGAGGCTGGGAGATGAACACTGAAGCTTTCTTT. Protein product: CSVDGESERGWEMNTEAFF.

This clone was detected only a few times. The chain carries TRBV27 and TRBJ2-5; no firm D call. Trimming stripped 0 bases from V and 7 bases from J, with 9 bases between. CDR1 is MNHEY, CDR2 SMNVEV, per germline (reference sequence). This CDR3 has 13 residues. The CDR3 spells CASSLSGAGTQYF. CDR3 bases: TGTGCCAGCAGTTTATCGGGCGCTGGGACCCAGTACTTC.

This chain uses TRBV5-1 with TRBJ2-2; TRBD2 is a possible D gene (5 bases). Germline-derived CDR1 and CDR2 are SGHRS and YFSETQ. The CDR3 consists of 14 residues. With 5 bases removed from V and 3 bases from J, the gap between germline ends came to 11 bases. CDR3 sequence reads: CASRSGIHTGELFF. CDR3 in DNA: TGCGCCAGCAGGAGCGGAATTCACACCGGGGAGCTGTTTTTT.

The V call is TRBV9, the J call TRBJ2-3; D gene uncertain. The CDR3 runs 13 residues. Germline lookup yields CDR1 SGDLS and CDR2 YYNGEE. V dropped 2 bases and J dropped 5 bases, with 9 bases sitting between them. The CDR3 is CASSVGLGDTQYF. In DNA form, the CDR3 reads TGTGCCAGCAGCGTTGGGCTGGGAGATACGCAGTATTTT.

Concerning this clone: This likely reflects a read error, since a far larger clone is one base away. The chain joins TRBV6-5 to TRBJ2-7; perhaps D is TRBD1 or TRBD2 (5 bases each). Germline loops: CDR1 MNHEY, CDR2 SVGAGI. This CDR3 contains 14 residues. Trimming cost V 4 bases and J 0 bases, with 10 bases left between them. The CDR3, as DNA: TGTGCCAGCAGTTGGGGGTCACCCTCCTACGAGCAGTACTTC. Amino acids: CASSWGSPSYEQYF.

This clone showed up just a few times. The genes are TRBV28 and TRBJ1-1; D unresolved. Per the germline V gene, CDR1 is MDHEN and CDR2 is SYDVKM. The length of the CDR3 is 13 residues. V was clipped by 8 bases and J by 1 base, with 11 bases between them. CDR3 bases: TGTGCCAGCGGCAGGTTGCAGAACACTGAAGCTTTCTTT. Its translation is CASGRLQNTEAFF.

The V and J genes are TRBV4-1 and TRBJ2-2; no clear D. V lost 4 bases, J lost 5 bases, and 17 bases lay in between. Germline CDR1 MGHRA, CDR2 YSYEKL. The CDR3 runs 16 residues. The chain's CDR3 is CASSPLLSTPTGELFF. In nucleotides, the CDR3 is TGCGCCAGCAGCCCACTACTGTCGACCCCGACCGGGGAGCTGTTTTTT.